This passage covers 26 T cell receptor beta chains from one sample sequenced in a study of early T cells in non-severe SARS-CoV-2 infection. TCRdb redid the calling of the 5' RACE reads with MiXCR, one entry per CDR3 protein. This table has about 99,000 distinct CDR3 sequences, around a sixth appearing once. Sequenced material: whole blood. All receptors come from an adult who was a healthcare worker with PCR-confirmed SARS-CoV-2 infection or an uninfected control (not recorded which).

The rearrangement joins TRBV20-1 to TRBJ1-5, with D tentatively TRBD1 (6 bases). The CDR3 spans 12 residues. The V end lost 4 bases, the J end lost 4 bases, and 8 bases lay between the germline ends. In germline, CDR1 is DFQATT, CDR2 SNEGSKA (reference sequence). CDR3 DNA: TGCAGTGCTAAGGGGGGGAATCAGCCCCAGCATTTT. Translating it yields CSAKGGNQPQHF.

The table lists this clonotype with many counts. The chain combines TRBV12-3 or TRBV12-4 with TRBJ2-3; a weak D match, TRBD2 (5 bases). The ends were cut back, 6 bases at V and 1 base at J, with 17 bases in the middle. This CDR3 region has 16 residues. Here the CDR3 DNA reads TGTGCCAGCAGCCCAGGACGGAGGACTCGCACAGATACGCAGTATTTT. This encodes CASSPGRRTRTDTQYF.

This chain joins TRBV12-3 or TRBV12-4 and TRBJ2-3; D remains unclear. The CDR3 is 16 residues long. Trimming removed 5 bases from V and 6 bases from J, with 21 bases in between. As DNA, the CDR3 is TGTGCCAGCAGTCCAATGAGGCGGACGCACCAGGATACGCAGTATTTT. Residues: CASSPMRRTHQDTQYF.

This clonotype was seen more than once but under ten times. The chain couples TRBV7-7 to TRBJ2-1; a weak D match, TRBD1 (6 bases). The V gene lost 5 bases and the J gene lost 8 bases, with 13 bases spanning the gap. The CDR3 length is 13 residues. Germline-derived CDR1 and CDR2 are SSHAT and FNYEAQ (reference sequence). CDR3 nucleotide sequence: TGTGCCAGCAGCGTACAGGGTGGCGATGAGCAGTTCTTC. Translation: CASSVQGGDEQFF.

This clonotype was picked up one time. The rearrangement joins TRBV10-3 to TRBJ1-1; D is undetermined. The germline V and J ends were trimmed by 4 bases and 3 bases, with 9 bases remaining between them. The CDR3 loop spans 13 amino acids. Germline-derived CDR1 and CDR2 are ENHRY and SYGVKD. In DNA, the CDR3 is TGTGCCATCAGTGGGAGCGGAGACACTGAAGCTTTCTTT. Translated, it gives CAISGSGDTEAFF.

Comments on this clonotype: One end of the junction is discordant with germline, which a read error may explain. The chain couples TRBV5-8 to TRBJ1-3; perhaps TRBD1 as D (6 bases). In germline, CDR1 is SGHTS, CDR2 YDEGEE. CDR3 size: 14 residues. The CDR3 DNA reads as TGTGCCAGCAGCTCGACAGGCTCTGAAAACACCATATATTTT. Residues: CASSSTGSENTIYF.

A single count supports this clonotype. In this CDR3 the conserved last residue, phenylalanine or tryptophan, is missing, so a read error is likely. The chain employs TRBV12-3 or TRBV12-4 and TRBJ2-1; 8 bases match TRBD2. V shed 6 bases, J shed 2 bases, and the junction held 6 bases outside the gene matches. This CDR3 is built from 15 residues. The CDR3 loop is CASRLLSGAYNEQFL. The CDR3 nucleotides are TGTGCCAGCAGACTTCTTAGCGGGGCCTACAATGAGCAGTTCCTC.

The chain employs TRBV28 and TRBJ2-2; the D is unclear. Germline CDR1 and CDR2: MDHEN and SYDVKM. The CDR3 has 14 residues. Trimming removed 5 bases from V and 7 bases from J, with 14 bases in between. CDR3 region: CASSVAREIGELFF. The CDR3 nucleotides read TGTGCCAGCAGTGTAGCAAGGGAAATCGGGGAGCTGTTTTTT.

This clonotype was seen a few times. The chain recombines TRBV24-1 with TRBJ2-5; no definite D call. The CDR3 is 13 amino acids. V was trimmed by 3 bases and J by 4 bases, leaving 8 bases between them. Germline V gene data show CDR1 as KGHDR and CDR2 as SFDVKD. This chain's CDR3 is CATSDLTLETQYF. The DNA for the CDR3 is TGTGCCACCAGTGATCTAACACTAGAGACCCAGTACTTC.

This clonotype was counted only a few times. V is TRBV28 and J is TRBJ1-6, with unresolved D. Deletions cut 2 bases from V and 5 bases from J, with 10 bases between. Germline lookup yields CDR1 MDHEN and CDR2 SYDVKM. This CDR3 comprises 15 residues. The CDR3 loop is CASSLAWINNSPLHF. CDR3 in DNA: TGTGCCAGCAGTTTAGCCTGGATTAATAATTCACCCCTCCACTTT.

This chain links TRBV15 with TRBJ2-3; D is tentatively TRBD1 or TRBD2 (5 bases each). CDR3 size: 14 residues. Germline CDR1 reads LNHNV; CDR2 reads YYDKDF (reference sequence). V was shortened by 2 bases and J by 3 bases, with 9 bases between the two germline ends. CDR3 bases: TGTGCCACCAGCAGAACCGGGGCAACAGATACGCAGTATTTT. Translating it yields CATSRTGATDTQYF. The full variable domain, rest sourced from reference TRBV15 and TRBJ2-3, is DAMVIQNPRYQVTQFGKPVTLSCSQTLNHNVMYWYQQKSSQAPKLLFHYYDKDFNNEADTPDNFQSRRPNTSFCFLDIRSPGLGDTAMYLCATSRTGATDTQYFGPGTRLTVL.

The CDR3 bases are TGTGCCAGCAGTTTGTCGAAAGGCGGGGAGCTGTTTTTT. Translation gives CASSLSKGGELFF. The rearrangement joins TRBV27 to TRBJ2-2; D is uncertain. The germline V gene has CDR1 MNHEY and CDR2 SMNVEV (reference sequence). The CDR3 is 13 amino acids. The V end lost 3 bases, the J end lost 7 bases, and 9 bases lay between the germline ends.

The chain carries TRBV19 and TRBJ2-1, with D tentatively TRBD2 (6 bases). V lost 3 bases, J lost 6 bases, and 9 bases lay in between. Germline V CDR1 and CDR2: LNHDA, SQIVND (reference sequence). The CDR3 length is 13 residues. The CDR3 loop is CASSILGGNEQFF. Written as DNA, the CDR3 is TGTGCCAGTAGTATTCTGGGAGGCAATGAGCAGTTCTTC.

This clonotype was seen a few times. V and J are TRBV7-2 and TRBJ2-7; possible D gene TRBD2, 6 bases. The germline V gene has CDR1 SGHTA and CDR2 FQGNSA. CDR3 length: 13 amino acids. Trimming shortened V by 1 base and J by 6 bases, and 10 bases separated the two germline ends. CDR3 sequence (DNA): TGTGCCAGCAGCTTAGGACTAGTCGGCGAGCAGTACTTC. It translates to CASSLGLVGEQYF.

The rearrangement uses TRBV28 and TRBJ2-1, with D tentatively TRBD1 or TRBD2 (5 bases each). V lost 4 bases to trimming and J lost 8 bases, with 12 bases between them. CDR1 MDHEN and CDR2 SYDVKM come from the germline V gene. CDR3 length: 13 amino acids. The CDR3 here is CASSSEGLDEQFF. CDR3 DNA sequence: TGTGCCAGCAGTTCCGAGGGGCTCGATGAGCAGTTCTTC.

This clonotype showed up just a few times. The chain links TRBV7-2 to TRBJ1-2; unclear D gene. Trimming removed 5 bases at V and 6 bases at J, with 13 bases between. The CDR3 consists of 13 residues. Per the germline V gene, CDR1 is SGHTA and CDR2 is FQGNSA. CDR3 region: CASSPVVDNGYTF. The CDR3 nucleotides are TGTGCCAGCAGCCCGGTGGTCGACAATGGCTACACCTTC.

Only a few counts were recorded for this clonotype. This chain links TRBV4-2 with TRBJ2-1; the match to TRBD2 covers 14 bases. From germline, CDR1 is LGHNA and CDR2 YNFKEQ. Trimming cost V 0 bases and J 6 bases; bases outside gene matches: 4. This CDR3 comprises 17 residues. The chain's CDR3 is CASSQDPGTSGSNEQFF. The CDR3 nucleotides are TGTGCCAGCAGCCAAGATCCCGGGACTAGCGGGAGCAATGAGCAGTTCTTC.

This clonotype was detected a few times. V and J are TRBV28 and TRBJ2-3; weak D call: TRBD2 (6 bases). V lost 4 bases, J lost 4 bases, and 27 bases lay in between. There are 19 residues in the CDR3. The germline V gene encodes CDR1 MDHEN and CDR2 SYDVKM. CDR3 in amino acids: CASSSVSAGLPREADTQYF. The DNA of the CDR3 is TGTGCCAGCAGTTCGGTTTCGGCGGGACTGCCCAGGGAGGCAGATACGCAGTATTTT. Together with reference TRBV28 and TRBJ2-3, the CDR3 gives the full variable domain: DVKVTQSSRYLVKRTGEKVFLECVQDMDHENMFWYRQDPGLGLRLIYFSYDVKMKEKGDIPEGYSVSREKKERFSLILESASTNQTSMYLCASSSVSAGLPREADTQYFGPGTRLTVL.

This clonotype has just a few counts. This chain connects TRBV11-2 to TRBJ2-5; a possible D gene is TRBD2 (5 bases). CDR3 length equals 13 residues. The germline gives CDR1 SGHAT, CDR2 FQNNGV. V dropped 6 bases and J dropped 2 bases, with 10 bases sitting between them. The CDR3 reads CASRSGVQETQYF. DNA for the CDR3: TGTGCCAGCAGGTCCGGGGTGCAAGAGACCCAGTACTTC. Drawing the rest from reference TRBV11-2 and TRBJ2-5, the complete variable domain is EAGVAQSPRYKIIEKRQSVAFWCNPISGHATLYWYQQILGQGPKLLIQFQNNGVVDDSQLPKDRFSAERLKGVDSTLKIQPAKLEDSAVYLCASRSGVQETQYFGPGTRLLVL.

The V gene is TRBV24-1, the J gene TRBJ2-7, with 9 bases identical to TRBD1. This CDR3 spans 15 amino acids. Germline CDR1 is KGHDR and CDR2 is SFDVKD. The J segment lost 5 bases and the V segment lost 6 bases, leaving 10 bases of the junction unmatched. The CDR3 spells CATSSTGGSGHEQYF. DNA for the CDR3: TGTGCCACCAGTTCAACAGGGGGCTCTGGACACGAGCAGTACTTC.

The rearrangement joins TRBV29-1 to TRBJ2-3; D tentatively fits TRBD1 or TRBD2 (5 bases each). Germline V gene data show CDR1 as SQVTM and CDR2 as ANQGSEA. The CDR3 runs to 11 residues. The CDR3 DNA is TGCATCCCTTCGGGGCGGGCCCGGGAGTATTTT. Its translation: CIPSGRAREYF.

This clonotype was counted between two and nine times. The genes are TRBV28 and TRBJ2-7; D might be TRBD2 (6 bases). Per the germline V gene, CDR1 is MDHEN and CDR2 is SYDVKM. CDR3 length: 14 residues. Between the trimmed V and J ends, which lost 6 bases and 1 base, there was a span of 13 bases. The CDR3 spells CASRLAENSYEQYF. DNA for the CDR3: TGTGCCAGCAGGTTAGCGGAAAATTCCTACGAGCAGTACTTC.

This chain uses TRBV7-9 with TRBJ2-2, with no clear D. Trimming removed 4 bases at V and 0 bases at J, with 12 bases between. The V gene's germline CDR1 is SEHNR and CDR2 FQNEAQ (reference sequence). The CDR3 covers 16 residues. The DNA for the CDR3 is TGTGCCAGCAGCTCGCGGTTGGGCGCGAACACCGGGGAGCTGTTTTTT. Its protein is CASSSRLGANTGELFF.

This clonotype has more than one count but fewer than ten. The chain carries TRBV18 and TRBJ2-1; 9 nucleotides line up with TRBD1. The germline V gene has CDR1 KGHSH and CDR2 LQKENI. This CDR3 region has 13 residues. The trim removed 3 bases at V and 8 bases at J, leaving 2 bases unmatched. The chain's CDR3 is CASSPGQGYEQFF. The CDR3 bases are TGTGCCAGCTCACCGGGACAGGGTTATGAGCAGTTCTTC.

V gene TRBV29-1 combines with J gene TRBJ2-7; D may match TRBD1 or TRBD2 (5 bases each). Germline CDR1 reads SQVTM; CDR2 reads ANQGSEA. V lost 7 bases and J 4 bases, leaving 17 bases between the germline ends. This CDR3 is 13 amino acids long. The CDR3 coding sequence is TGCAGCGGTAGGGACGGAGATACGTACGAGCAGTACTTC. Protein product: CSGRDGDTYEQYF.

This chain uses TRBV12-3 or TRBV12-4 with TRBJ2-1, with TRBD2 as a possible D gene (6 bases). Trimming shortened V by 6 bases and J by 6 bases, and 15 bases separated the two germline ends. The CDR3 runs to 14 residues. The CDR3, as DNA: TGTGCCAGCAGACCCCCCGGGACTCCCAATGAGCAGTTCTTC. Protein product: CASRPPGTPNEQFF.